The clone carrying this T cell receptor (beta chain) was counted once. Antigen: not known. The CDR3 covers 15 residues. Deletions cut 1 base from V and 4 bases from J, with 11 bases between. CDR1 and CDR2 (germline): MGHRA, YSYEKL. CD8 cells regarded as naive lacked CD45RO, were positively chosen for CCR7, and omitted terminally differentiated effector memory CD45RA+ cells. Sequencing was performed with immunoSEQ multiplex PCR; in TCRdb, only in-frame clones are kept and a portion is missing. The repertoire holds hundreds of thousands of clones, 95% to 98% seen once, with around 0.3% in the top ten. The entry originates in a study of shared clonotypes between healthy human individuals. Findings and caveats of the study: Naive subsets, compared against memory subsets, generally had larger estimated richness values. A limitation of the genetic and exposure-history diversity represented arose from few donors.

The chain recombines TRBV4-1 with TRBJ1-5, with unresolved D. Input material: naive CD8+ T cells sorted from blood. This receptor was taken from a man aged 25 to 40 in good health. Here the CDR3 DNA reads TGCGCCAGCAGCCAAGTCGGGATGGGGAATCAGCCCCAGCATTTT. Residues: CASSQVGMGNQPQHF.